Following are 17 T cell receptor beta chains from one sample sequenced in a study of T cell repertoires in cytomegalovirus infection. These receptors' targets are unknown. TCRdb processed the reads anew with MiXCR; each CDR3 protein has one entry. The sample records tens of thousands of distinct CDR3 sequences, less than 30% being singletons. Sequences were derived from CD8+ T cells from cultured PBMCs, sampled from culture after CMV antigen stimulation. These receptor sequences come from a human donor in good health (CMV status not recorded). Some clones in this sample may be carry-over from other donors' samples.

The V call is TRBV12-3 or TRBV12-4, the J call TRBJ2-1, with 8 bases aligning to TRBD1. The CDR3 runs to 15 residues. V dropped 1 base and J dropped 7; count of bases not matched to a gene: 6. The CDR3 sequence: CASSLGQGALNEQFF. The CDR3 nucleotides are TGTGCCAGCAGTTTAGGGCAGGGGGCGCTTAATGAGCAGTTCTTC.

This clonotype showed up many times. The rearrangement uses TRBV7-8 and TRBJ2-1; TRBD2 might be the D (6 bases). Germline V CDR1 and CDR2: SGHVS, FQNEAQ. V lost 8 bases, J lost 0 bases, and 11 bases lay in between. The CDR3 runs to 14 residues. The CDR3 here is CASLPGDSYNEQFF. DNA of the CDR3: TGTGCCAGCCTACCGGGGGACTCCTACAATGAGCAGTTCTTC.

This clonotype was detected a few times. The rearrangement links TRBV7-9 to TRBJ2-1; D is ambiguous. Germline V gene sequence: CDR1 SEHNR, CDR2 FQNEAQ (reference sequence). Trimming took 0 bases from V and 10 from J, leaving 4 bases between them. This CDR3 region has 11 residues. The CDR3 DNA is TGTGCCAGCAGCTTAGCCGGGGAGCAGTTCTTC. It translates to CASSLAGEQFF.

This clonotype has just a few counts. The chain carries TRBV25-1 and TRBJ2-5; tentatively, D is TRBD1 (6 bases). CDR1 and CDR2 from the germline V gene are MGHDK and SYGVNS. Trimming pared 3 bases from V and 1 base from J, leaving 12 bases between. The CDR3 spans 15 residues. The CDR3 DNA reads TGTGCCAGCAGTGAGGAGGACAGCTTCCAAGAGACCCAGTACTTC. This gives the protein CASSEEDSFQETQYF.

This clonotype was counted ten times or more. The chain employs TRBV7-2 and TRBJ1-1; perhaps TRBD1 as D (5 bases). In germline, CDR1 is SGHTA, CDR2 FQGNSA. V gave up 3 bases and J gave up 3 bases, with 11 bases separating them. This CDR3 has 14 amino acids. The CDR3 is CASSFSLGDTEAFF. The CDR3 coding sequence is TGTGCCAGCAGCTTTTCCCTGGGGGACACTGAAGCTTTCTTT.

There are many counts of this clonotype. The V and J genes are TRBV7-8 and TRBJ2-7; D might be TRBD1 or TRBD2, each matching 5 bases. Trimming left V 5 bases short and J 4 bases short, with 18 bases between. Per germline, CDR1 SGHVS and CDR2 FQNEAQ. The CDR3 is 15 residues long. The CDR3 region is CASSHRDQSLYEQYF. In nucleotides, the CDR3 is TGTGCCAGCAGCCACCGGGACCAGAGCTTGTACGAGCAGTACTTC. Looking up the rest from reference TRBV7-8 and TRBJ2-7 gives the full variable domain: GAGVSQSPRYKVAKRGQDVALRCDPISGHVSLFWYQQALGQGPEFLTYFQNEAQLDKSGLPSDRFFAERPEGSVSTLKIQRTQQEDSAVYLCASSHRDQSLYEQYFGPGTRLTVT.

CDR3 nucleotides: TGTGCCAGCAGTTACTCAGCCTACGAGCAGTACTTC. Translating it yields CASSYSAYEQYF. The chain uses TRBV6-5 and TRBJ2-7; no clear D. The germline CDR1 and CDR2 sequences are MNHEY and SVGAGI. V shed 0 bases and J shed 2 bases, with 2 bases lying between them. CDR3 length equals 12 residues.

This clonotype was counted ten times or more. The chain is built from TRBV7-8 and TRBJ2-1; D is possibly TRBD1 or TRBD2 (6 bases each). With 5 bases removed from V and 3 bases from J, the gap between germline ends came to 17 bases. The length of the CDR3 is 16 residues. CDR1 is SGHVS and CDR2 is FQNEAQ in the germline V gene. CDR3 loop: CASSGIRGGLYNEQFF. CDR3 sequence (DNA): TGTGCCAGCAGCGGCATTAGAGGGGGACTCTACAATGAGCAGTTCTTC.

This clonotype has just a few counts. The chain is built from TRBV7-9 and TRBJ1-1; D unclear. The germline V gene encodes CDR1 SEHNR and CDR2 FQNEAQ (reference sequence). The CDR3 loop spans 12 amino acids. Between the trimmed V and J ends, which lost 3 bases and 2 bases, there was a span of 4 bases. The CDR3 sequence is CASSLDNTEAFF. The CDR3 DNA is TGTGCCAGCAGCTTGGACAACACTGAAGCTTTCTTT.

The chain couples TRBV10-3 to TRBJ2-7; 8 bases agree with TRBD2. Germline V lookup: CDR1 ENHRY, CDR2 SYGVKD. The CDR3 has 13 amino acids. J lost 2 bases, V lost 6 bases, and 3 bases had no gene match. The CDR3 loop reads CAISVGGAYEQYF. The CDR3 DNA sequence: TGTGCCATCAGCGTCGGGGGGGCCTACGAGCAGTACTTC.

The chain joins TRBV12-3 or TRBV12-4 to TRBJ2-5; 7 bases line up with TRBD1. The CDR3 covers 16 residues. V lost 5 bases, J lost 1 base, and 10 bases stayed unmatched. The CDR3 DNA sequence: TGTGCCAGCAGTGACCCCCGAAGGGGGCTCCAAGAGACCCAGTACTTC. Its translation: CASSDPRRGLQETQYF.

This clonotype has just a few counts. The CDR3 is CASSNYRTDTQYF. The CDR3 DNA reads as TGTGCCAGTAGTAATTATAGGACAGATACGCAGTATTTT. The chain joins TRBV19 to TRBJ2-3; D is ambiguous. This CDR3 spans 13 amino acids. V shed 4 bases and J shed 3 bases, with 8 bases lying between them. Germline CDR1 LNHDA, CDR2 SQIVND (reference sequence).

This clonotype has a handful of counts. The CDR3 region has the DNA TGCGCCAGCAGCCAAGACCGCTTAGAGACCCAGTACTTC. Translation gives CASSQDRLETQYF. This sequence joins TRBV4-3 and TRBJ2-5, with unresolved D. CDR3 length: 13 amino acids. Deletions cut 0 bases from V and 4 bases from J, with 6 bases between. Per germline, CDR1 LGHNA and CDR2 YSLEER.

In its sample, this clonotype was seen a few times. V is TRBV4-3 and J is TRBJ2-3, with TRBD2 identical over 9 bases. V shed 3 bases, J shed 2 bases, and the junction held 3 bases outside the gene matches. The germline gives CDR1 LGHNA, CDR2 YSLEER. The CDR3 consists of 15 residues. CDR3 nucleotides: TGCGCCAGCAGCCAGACTAGCGGAGTCACAGATACGCAGTATTTT. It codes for CASSQTSGVTDTQYF.

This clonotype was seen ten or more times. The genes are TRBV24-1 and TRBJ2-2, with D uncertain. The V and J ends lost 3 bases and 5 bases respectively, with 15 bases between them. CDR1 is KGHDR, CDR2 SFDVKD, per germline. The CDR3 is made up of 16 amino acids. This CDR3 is CATSDSSPEVTGELFF. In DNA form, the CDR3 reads TGTGCCACCAGTGATAGTAGCCCGGAAGTGACCGGGGAGCTGTTTTTT.

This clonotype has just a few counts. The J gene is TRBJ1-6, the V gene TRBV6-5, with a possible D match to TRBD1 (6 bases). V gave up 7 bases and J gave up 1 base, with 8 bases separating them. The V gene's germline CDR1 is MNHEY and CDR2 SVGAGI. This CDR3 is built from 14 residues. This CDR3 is CASTQGSYNSPLHF. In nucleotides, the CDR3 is TGTGCCAGCACCCAGGGGTCCTATAATTCACCCCTCCACTTT.

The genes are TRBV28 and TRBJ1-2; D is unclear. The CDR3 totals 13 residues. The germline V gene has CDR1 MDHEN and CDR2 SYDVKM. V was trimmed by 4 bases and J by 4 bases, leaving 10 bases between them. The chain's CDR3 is CASSSVTLYGYTF. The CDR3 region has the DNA TGTGCCAGCAGTTCGGTCACCCTCTATGGCTACACCTTC.